The rows below give T cell receptor beta chains drawn from one sample of a study of T cell changes during pregnancy in multiple sclerosis. The repertoire was sequenced with immunoSEQ multiplex PCR; TCRdb's copy has only in-frame clones and lacks some. The sample shows more than 65,000 clones, around 92% of them seen only once. This specimen was peripheral blood, taken in the first trimester of pregnancy. These receptors were obtained from a female donor with multiple sclerosis, enrolled in a pregnancy study. CDR3s include the opening cysteine and the closing phenylalanine or tryptophan. D genes are given only for firm matches.

>TRBV9|TRBD2|TRBJ2-1
CASSLRTSSTNEQFF
>TRBV30|TRBD2|TRBJ2-7
CAWSVGGRGGGEQYF
>TRBV6-5|.|TRBJ2-1
CASSYLGPDSEQFF
>TRBV2|.|TRBJ2-1
CASIPSSYNEQFF
>TRBV5-1|.|TRBJ2-1
CASSLAGASYNEQFF
>TRBV7-9|TRBD1|TRBJ1-2
CASSSTRGQGGYTF
>TRBV6-1|.|TRBJ1-6
CASSARADSYNSPLHF
>TRBV30|.|TRBJ2-3
CAWRRATDTQYF
>TRBV7-2|.|TRBJ1-5
CASSSDGGQPQHF
>TRBV5-4|.|TRBJ2-5
CASSQGQRKETQYF
>TRBV28|.|TRBJ2-7
CASRSPMGGSYEQYF
>TRBV6-1|TRBD1|TRBJ1-5
CASSEVGDRGPQHF
>TRBV7-2|.|TRBJ1-5
CASSLISGVGNQPQHF
>TRBV5-4|TRBD2|TRBJ2-7
CASSLRLAGGVYEQYF
>TRBV2|.|TRBJ2-7
CASSAGASYEQYF
>TRBV2|.|TRBJ1-5
CASSDIIRSQPQHF
>TRBV6-5|.|TRBJ1-1
CASRAPRHTEAFF
>TRBV27|TRBD1|TRBJ1-4
CASSPRGVETNEKLFF
>TRBV30|.|TRBJ1-1
CAWSEFGLRGGEAFF
>TRBV11-2|.|TRBJ2-4
CASSLVQQGAKNIQYF
>TRBV5-1|TRBD1|TRBJ2-7
CASSGGQGAYEQYF
>TRBV29-1|TRBD1|TRBJ1-2
CSVRGAGGKGGYTF
>TRBV6-5|.|TRBJ2-3
CASSPSTDTQYF
>TRBV15|TRBD1|TRBJ1-5
CATSRDQLPLDRGNQPQHF
>TRBV20-1|.|TRBJ2-1
CSARYNEQFF
>TRBV7-2|.|TRBJ2-1
CASSFRSGVYNEQFF
>TRBV7-2|TRBD2|TRBJ2-2
CASRLAGGAGELFF
>TRBV27|.|TRBJ1-5
CASRPQGLVPNQPQHF
>TRBV7-2|.|TRBJ2-3
CASSLAERRWGTDTQYF
>TRBV27|TRBD2|TRBJ2-1
CASSPGGLAGGNEQFF
>TRBV11-3|.|TRBJ2-7
CASRPRTVPPCEQYF
>TRBV14|.|TRBJ2-3
CASSPYVEGFFTDTQYF
>TRBV2|.|TRBJ2-7
CASTRDFSSYEQYF
>TRBV28|TRBD2|TRBJ2-3
CASSFPGTSGPRSTDTQYF
>TRBV2|TRBD1|TRBJ2-1
CASRLRQGSYNEQFF
>TRBV19|TRBD1|TRBJ2-7
CASSTDRGSYEQYF
>TRBV5-1|TRBD2|TRBJ2-7
CASKAAGEGYEQYF